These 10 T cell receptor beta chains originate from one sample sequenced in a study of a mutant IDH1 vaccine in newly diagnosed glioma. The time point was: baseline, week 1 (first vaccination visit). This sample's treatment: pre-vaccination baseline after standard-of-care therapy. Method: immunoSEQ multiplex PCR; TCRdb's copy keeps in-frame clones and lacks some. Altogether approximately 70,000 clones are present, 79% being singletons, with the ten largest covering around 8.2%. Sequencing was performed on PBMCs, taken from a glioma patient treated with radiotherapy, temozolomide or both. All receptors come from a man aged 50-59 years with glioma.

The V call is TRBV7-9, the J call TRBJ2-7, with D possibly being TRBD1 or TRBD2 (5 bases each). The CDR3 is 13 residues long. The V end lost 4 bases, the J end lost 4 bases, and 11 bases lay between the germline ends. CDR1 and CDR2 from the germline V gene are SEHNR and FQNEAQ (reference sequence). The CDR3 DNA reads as TGTGCCAGCAGCTCCCCAGAGGGGTACGAGCAGTACTTC. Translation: CASSSPEGYEQYF. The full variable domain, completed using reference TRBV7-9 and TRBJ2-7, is DTGVSQNPRHKITKRGQNVTFRCDPISEHNRLYWYRQTLGQGPEFLTYFQNEAQLEKSRLLSDRFSAERPKGSFSTLEIQRTEQGDSAMYLCASSSPEGYEQYFGPGTRLTVT.

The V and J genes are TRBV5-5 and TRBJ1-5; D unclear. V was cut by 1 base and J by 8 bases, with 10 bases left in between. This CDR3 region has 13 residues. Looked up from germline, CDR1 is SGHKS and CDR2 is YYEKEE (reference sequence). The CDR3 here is CASSLLAFEPQHF. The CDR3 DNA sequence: TGTGCCAGCAGCTTGCTAGCTTTCGAGCCCCAGCATTTT.

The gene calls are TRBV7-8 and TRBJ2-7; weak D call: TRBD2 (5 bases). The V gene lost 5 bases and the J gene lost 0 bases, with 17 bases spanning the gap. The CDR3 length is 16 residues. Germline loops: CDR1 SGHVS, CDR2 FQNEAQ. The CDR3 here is CASSGRTPDRSYEQYF. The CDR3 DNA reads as TGTGCCAGCAGCGGAAGGACTCCAGACCGCTCCTACGAGCAGTACTTC.

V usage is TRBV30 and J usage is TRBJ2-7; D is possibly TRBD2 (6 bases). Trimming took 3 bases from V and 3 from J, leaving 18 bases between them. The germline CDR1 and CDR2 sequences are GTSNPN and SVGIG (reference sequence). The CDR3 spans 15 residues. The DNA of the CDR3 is TGTGCCTGGAGGTCCCGGGGGATCTTCGGCTACGAGCAGTACTTC. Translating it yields CAWRSRGIFGYEQYF.

The CDR3 protein is CATTRGQRTGELFF. CDR3 DNA: TGTGCCACCACCAGGGGGCAACGCACCGGGGAGCTGTTTTTT. The rearrangement links TRBV15 to TRBJ2-2, with 8 bases matching TRBD1. The germline CDR1 and CDR2 sequences are LNHNV and YYDKDF (reference sequence). This CDR3 is built from 14 residues. Trimming cost V 7 bases and J 4 bases; bases outside gene matches: 5.

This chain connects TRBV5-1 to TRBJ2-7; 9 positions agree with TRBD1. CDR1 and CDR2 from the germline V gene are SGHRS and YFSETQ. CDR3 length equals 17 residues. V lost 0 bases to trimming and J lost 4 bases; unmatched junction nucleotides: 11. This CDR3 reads CASSLGPGQGRSYEQYF. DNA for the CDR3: TGCGCCAGCAGCTTGGGCCCGGGACAGGGACGCTCATACGAGCAGTACTTC.

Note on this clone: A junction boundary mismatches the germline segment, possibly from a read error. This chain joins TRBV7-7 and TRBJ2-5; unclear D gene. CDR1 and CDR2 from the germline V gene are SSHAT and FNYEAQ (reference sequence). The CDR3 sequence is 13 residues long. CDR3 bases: TGTGCTAGCACACCCAAAGACCAAGAGACCCAGTACTTC. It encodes CASTPKDQETQYF. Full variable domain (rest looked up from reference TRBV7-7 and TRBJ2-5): GAGVSQSPRYKVTKRGQDVTLRCDPISSHATLYWYQQALGQGPEFLTYFNYEAQPDKSGLPSDRFSAERPEGSISTLTIQRTEQRDSAMYRCASTPKDQETQYFGPGTRLLVL.

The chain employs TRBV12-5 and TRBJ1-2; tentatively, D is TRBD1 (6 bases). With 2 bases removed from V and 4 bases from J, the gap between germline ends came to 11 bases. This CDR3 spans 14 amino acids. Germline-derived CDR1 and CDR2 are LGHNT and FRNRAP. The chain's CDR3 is CASGLSGASYGYTF. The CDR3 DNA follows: TGTGCTAGTGGTTTGTCGGGGGCGTCCTATGGCTACACCTTC.

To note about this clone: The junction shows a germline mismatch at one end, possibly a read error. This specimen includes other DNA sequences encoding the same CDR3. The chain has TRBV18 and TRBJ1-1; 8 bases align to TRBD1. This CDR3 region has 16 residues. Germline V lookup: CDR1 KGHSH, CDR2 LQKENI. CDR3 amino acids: CASSPRTGRGDTEAFF. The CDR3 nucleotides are TGTGCCAGCTCACCTCGGACAGGGAGGGGAGACACTGAAGCCTTCTTT.

CDR3 DNA: TGTGCCAGCAGCTCACGGACGGTGAACACTGAAGCTTTCTTT. Translation gives CASSSRTVNTEAFF. J is TRBJ1-1 and V is TRBV7-9, with D hard to call. V lost 4 bases to trimming and J lost 0 bases, with 9 bases between them. The CDR3 runs to 14 residues. Germline V CDR1 and CDR2: SEHNR, FQNEAQ (reference sequence).